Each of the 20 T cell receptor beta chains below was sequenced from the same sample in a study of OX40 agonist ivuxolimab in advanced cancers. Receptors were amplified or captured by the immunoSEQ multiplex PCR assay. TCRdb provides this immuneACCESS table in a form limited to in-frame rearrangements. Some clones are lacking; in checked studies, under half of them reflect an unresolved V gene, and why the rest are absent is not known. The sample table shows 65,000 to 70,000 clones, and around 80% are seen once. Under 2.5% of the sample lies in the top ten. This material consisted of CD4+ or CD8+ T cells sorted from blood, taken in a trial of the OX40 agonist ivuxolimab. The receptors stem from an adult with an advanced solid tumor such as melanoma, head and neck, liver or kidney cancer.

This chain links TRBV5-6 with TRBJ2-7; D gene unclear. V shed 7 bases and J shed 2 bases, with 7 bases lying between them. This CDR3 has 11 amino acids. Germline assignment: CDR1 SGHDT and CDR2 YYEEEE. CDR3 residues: CASQTAYEQYF. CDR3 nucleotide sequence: TGTGCCAGCCAAACGGCCTACGAGCAGTACTTC. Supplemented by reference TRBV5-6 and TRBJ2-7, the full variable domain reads DAGVTQSPTHLIKTRGQQVTLRCSPKSGHDTVSWYQQALGQGPQFIFQYYEEEERQRGNFPDRFSGHQFPNYSSELNVNALLLGDSALYLCASQTAYEQYFGPGTRLTVT.

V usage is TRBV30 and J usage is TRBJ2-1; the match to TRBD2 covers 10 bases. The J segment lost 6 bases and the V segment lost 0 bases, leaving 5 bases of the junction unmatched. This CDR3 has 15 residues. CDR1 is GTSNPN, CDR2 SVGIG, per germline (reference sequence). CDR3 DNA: TGTGCCTGGAGTGTAGGGCTAGCGGGAGCCAATGAGCAGTTCTTC. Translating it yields CAWSVGLAGANEQFF. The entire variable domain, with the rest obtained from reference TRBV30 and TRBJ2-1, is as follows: SQTIHQWPATLVQPVGSPLSLECTVEGTSNPNLYWYRQAAGRGLQLLFYSVGIGQISSEVPQNLSASRPQDRQFILSSKKLLLSDSGFYLCAWSVGLAGANEQFFGPGTRLTVL.

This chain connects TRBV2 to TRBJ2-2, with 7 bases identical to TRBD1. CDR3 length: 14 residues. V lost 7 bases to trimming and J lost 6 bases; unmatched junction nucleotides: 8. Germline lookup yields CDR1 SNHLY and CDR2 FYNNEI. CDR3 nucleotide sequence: TGTGCCAGCACCCCGACAGGGCGGTCCGGGGAGCTGTTTTTT. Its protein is CASTPTGRSGELFF. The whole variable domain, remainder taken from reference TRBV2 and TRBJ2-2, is EPEVTQTPSHQVTQMGQEVILRCVPISNHLYFYWYRQILGQKVEFLVSFYNNEISEKSEIFDDQFSVERPDGSNFTLKIRSTKLEDSAMYFCASTPTGRSGELFFGEGSRLTVL.

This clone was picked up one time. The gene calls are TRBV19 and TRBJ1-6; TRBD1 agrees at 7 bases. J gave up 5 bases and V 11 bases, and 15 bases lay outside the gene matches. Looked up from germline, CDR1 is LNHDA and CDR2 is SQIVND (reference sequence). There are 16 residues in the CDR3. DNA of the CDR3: TGTGCCTCCAACGCCCGACAGGGAGCAAATAATTCACCCCTCCACTTT. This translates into CASNARQGANNSPLHF.

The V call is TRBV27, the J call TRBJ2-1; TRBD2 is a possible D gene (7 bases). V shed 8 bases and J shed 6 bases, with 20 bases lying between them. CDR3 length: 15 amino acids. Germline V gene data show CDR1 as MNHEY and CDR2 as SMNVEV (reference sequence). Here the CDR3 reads CASGGGDLGANEQFF. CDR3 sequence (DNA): TGTGCCAGCGGGGGAGGGGACCTGGGGGCCAATGAGCAGTTCTTC.

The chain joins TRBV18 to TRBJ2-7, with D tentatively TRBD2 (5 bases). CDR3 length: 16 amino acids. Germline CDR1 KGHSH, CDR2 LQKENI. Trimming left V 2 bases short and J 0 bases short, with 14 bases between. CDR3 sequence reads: CASSPGPAGPSYEQYF. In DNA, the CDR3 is TGTGCCAGCTCACCAGGTCCTGCGGGTCCCTCCTACGAGCAGTACTTC.

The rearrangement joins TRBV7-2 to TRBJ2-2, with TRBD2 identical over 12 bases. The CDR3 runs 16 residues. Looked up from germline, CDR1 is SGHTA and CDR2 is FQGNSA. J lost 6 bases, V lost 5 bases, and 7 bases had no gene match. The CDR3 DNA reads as TGTGCCAGCAGCCTGTCTAGCGGGAGGGGCGCCGGGGAGCTGTTTTTT. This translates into CASSLSSGRGAGELFF. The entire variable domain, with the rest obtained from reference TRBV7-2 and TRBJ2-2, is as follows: GAGVSQSPSNKVTEKGKDVELRCDPISGHTALYWYRQSLGQGLEFLIYFQGNSAPDKSGLPSDRFSAERTGGSVSTLTIQRTQQEDSAVYLCASSLSSGRGAGELFFGEGSRLTVL.

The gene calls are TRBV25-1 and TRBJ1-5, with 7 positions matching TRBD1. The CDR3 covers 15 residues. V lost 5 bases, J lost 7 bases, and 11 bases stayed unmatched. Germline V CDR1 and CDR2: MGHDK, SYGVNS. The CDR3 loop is CASSSGTVLWQPQHF. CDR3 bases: TGTGCCAGCAGTAGCGGGACAGTGTTATGGCAGCCCCAGCATTTT.

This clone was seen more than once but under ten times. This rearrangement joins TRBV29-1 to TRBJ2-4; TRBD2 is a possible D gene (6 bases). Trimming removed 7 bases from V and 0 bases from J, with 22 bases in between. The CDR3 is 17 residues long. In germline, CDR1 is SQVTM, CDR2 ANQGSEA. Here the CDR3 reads CSARGDFVTLAKNIQYF. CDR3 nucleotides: TGCAGCGCCCGTGGGGACTTCGTTACACTAGCCAAAAACATTCAGTACTTC. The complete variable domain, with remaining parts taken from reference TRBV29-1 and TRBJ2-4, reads SAVISQKPSRDICQRGTSLTIQCQVDSQVTMMFWYRQQPGQSLTLIATANQGSEATYESGFVIDKFPISRPNLTFSTLTVSNMSPEDSSIYLCSARGDFVTLAKNIQYFGAGTRLSVL.

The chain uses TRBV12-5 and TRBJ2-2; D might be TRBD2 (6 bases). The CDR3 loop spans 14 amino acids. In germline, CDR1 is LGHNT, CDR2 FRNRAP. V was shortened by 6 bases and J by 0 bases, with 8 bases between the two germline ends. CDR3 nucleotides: TGTGCTAGTGGGGCGGGACCGAACACCGGGGAGCTGTTTTTT. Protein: CASGAGPNTGELFF.

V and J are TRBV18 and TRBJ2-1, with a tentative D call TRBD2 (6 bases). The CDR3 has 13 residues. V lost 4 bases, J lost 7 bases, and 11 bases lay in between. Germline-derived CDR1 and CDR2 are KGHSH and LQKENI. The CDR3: CASSQGLGNEQFF. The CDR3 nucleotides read TGTGCCAGCTCACAGGGACTGGGAAATGAGCAGTTCTTC. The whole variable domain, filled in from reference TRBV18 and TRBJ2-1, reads NAGVMQNPRHLVRRRGQEARLRCSPMKGHSHVYWYRQLPEEGLKFMVYLQKENIIDESGMPKERFSAEFPKEGPSILRIQQVVRGDSAAYFCASSQGLGNEQFFGPGTRLTVL.

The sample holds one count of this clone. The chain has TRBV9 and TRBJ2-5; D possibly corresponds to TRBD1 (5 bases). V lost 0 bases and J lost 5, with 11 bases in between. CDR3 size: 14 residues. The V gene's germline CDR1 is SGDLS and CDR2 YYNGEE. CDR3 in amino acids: CASSVVWTSETQYF. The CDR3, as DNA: TGTGCCAGCAGCGTAGTATGGACATCCGAGACCCAGTACTTC.

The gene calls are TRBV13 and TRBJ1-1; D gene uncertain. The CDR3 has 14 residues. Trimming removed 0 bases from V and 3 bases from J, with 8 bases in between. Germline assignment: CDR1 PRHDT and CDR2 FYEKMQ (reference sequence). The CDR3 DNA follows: TGTGCCAGCAGCTTAGGGCAGGACTACACTGAAGCTTTCTTT. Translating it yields CASSLGQDYTEAFF.

Here the CDR3 DNA reads TGTGCCAGTAGTTCCCGGGGCCAGGCACCCGAGCAGTACTTC. Protein: CASSSRGQAPEQYF. The chain combines TRBV19 with TRBJ2-7, with D possibly being TRBD1 or TRBD2 (5 bases each). Trimming cost V 5 bases and J 6 bases, with 17 bases left between them. The CDR3 loop spans 14 amino acids. Germline assignment: CDR1 LNHDA and CDR2 SQIVND (reference sequence). Looking up the rest from reference TRBV19 and TRBJ2-7 gives the full variable domain: DGGITQSPKYLFRKEGQNVTLSCEQNLNHDAMYWYRQDPGQGLRLIYYSQIVNDFQKGDIAEGYSVSREKKESFPLTVTSAQKNPTAFYLCASSSRGQAPEQYFGPGTRLTVT.

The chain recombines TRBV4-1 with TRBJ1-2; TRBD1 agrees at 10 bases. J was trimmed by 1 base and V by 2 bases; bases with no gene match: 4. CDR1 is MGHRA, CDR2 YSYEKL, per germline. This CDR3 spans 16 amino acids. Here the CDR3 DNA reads TGCGCCAGCAGCCAACCGGGACAGGGGATTAACTATGGCTACACCTTC. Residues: CASSQPGQGINYGYTF.

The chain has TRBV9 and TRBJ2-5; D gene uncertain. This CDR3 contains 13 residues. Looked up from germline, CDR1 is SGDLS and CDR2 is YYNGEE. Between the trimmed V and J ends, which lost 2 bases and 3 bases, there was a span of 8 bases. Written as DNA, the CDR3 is TGTGCCAGCAGCGTGGGCAGAGAAGAGACCCAGTACTTC. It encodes CASSVGREETQYF.

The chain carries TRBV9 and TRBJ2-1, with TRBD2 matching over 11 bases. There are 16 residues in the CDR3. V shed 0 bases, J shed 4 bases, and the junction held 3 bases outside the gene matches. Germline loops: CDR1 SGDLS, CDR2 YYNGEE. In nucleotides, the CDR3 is TGTGCCAGCAGCGTAGCTCTAGCGGGAGGATACAATGAGCAGTTCTTC. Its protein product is CASSVALAGGYNEQFF.

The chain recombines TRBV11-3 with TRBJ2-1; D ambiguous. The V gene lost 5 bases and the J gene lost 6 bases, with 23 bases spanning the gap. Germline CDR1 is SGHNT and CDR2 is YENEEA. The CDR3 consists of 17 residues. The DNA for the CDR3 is TGTGCCAGCAGCCCCCGTCGAGTGGCAGGCCCTCTCAATGAGCAGTTCTTC. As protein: CASSPRRVAGPLNEQFF.

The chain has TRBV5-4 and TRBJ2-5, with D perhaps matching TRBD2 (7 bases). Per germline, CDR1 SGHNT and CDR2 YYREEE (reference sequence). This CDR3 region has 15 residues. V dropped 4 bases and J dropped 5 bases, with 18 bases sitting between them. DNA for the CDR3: TGTGCCAGCAGCCCCGGGGGGCAGGTAGGGGAGACCCAGTACTTC. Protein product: CASSPGGQVGETQYF.

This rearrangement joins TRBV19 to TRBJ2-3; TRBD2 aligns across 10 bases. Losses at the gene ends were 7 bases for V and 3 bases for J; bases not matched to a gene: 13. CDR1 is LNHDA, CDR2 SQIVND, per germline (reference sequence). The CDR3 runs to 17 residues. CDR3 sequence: CASTRGASGSGTDTQYF. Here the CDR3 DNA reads TGTGCCAGTACTAGGGGGGCTAGCGGGAGTGGGACAGATACGCAGTATTTT.